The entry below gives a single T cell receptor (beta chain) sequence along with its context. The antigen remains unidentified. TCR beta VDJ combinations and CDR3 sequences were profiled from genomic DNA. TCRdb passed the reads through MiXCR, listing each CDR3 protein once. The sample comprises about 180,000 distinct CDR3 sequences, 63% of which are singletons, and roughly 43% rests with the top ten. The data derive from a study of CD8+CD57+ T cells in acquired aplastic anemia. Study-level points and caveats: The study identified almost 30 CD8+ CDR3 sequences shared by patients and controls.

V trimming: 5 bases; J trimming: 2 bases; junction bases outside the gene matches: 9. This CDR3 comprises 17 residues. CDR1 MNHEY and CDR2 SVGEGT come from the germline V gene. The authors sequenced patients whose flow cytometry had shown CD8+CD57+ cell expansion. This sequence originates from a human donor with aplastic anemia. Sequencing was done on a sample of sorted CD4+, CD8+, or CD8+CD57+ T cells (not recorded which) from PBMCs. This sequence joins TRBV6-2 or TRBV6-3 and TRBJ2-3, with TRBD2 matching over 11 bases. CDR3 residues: CASSLYASGGPTDTQYF. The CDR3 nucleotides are TGTGCCAGCAGTCTATACGCTAGCGGGGGGCCCACAGATACGCAGTATTTT.